Each of the 22 T cell receptor beta chains below was sequenced from the same sample in a study of identical twins (dated by TCRdb to 2016 to 2017). Library prep was done by 5' RACE. TCRdb names Illumina HiSeq 2000 as the instrument used. TCRdb trimmed the raw reads at Q25, called clones with MiXCR and kept productive beta chains. Rows matching on CDR3 protein sequence are summarized as one entry with the most common DNA and genes. Counted in this sample were just under 550,000 distinct CDR3 sequences; over 12% of them appeared once. The ten largest clones represent roughly 0.46% of the sample. The data were also submitted as part of a second study, on yellow fever vaccine responses in identical twins.

The material sequenced was CD4+ T cells sorted from blood. All receptors come from a woman in her late teens or twenties in good health.

The chain has TRBV3-1 and TRBJ2-3; 12 nucleotides agree with TRBD2. The V and J ends lost 2 bases and 6 bases, in that order; junction bases with no gene match: 3. The CDR3 length is 15 residues. Germline CDR1 reads LGHDT; CDR2 reads YNNKEL (reference sequence). The CDR3 here is CASSQTLAGGDTQYF. The CDR3 bases are TGTGCCAGCAGCCAAACCCTAGCGGGGGGGGATACGCAGTATTTT.

The rearrangement links TRBV10-3 to TRBJ2-1; D call uncertain. The germline CDR1 and CDR2 sequences are ENHRY and SYGVKD. Trimming shortened V by 7 bases and J by 6 bases, and 16 bases separated the two germline ends. The CDR3 is made up of 14 amino acids. CDR3 coding DNA: TGTGCCATCAACCCGGTAGAGAATGGCAATGAGCAGTTCTTC. Its protein is CAINPVENGNEQFF.

The chain links TRBV7-2 to TRBJ2-1; 13 bases agree with TRBD2. V gave up 5 bases and J gave up 8 bases; unmatched junction bases: 9. The CDR3 is made up of 16 amino acids. The germline CDR1 and CDR2 sequences are SGHTA and FQGNSA. CDR3 sequence reads: CASSNLLAGGSYEQFF. CDR3 sequence (DNA): TGTGCCAGCAGCAACCTACTAGCGGGAGGGTCTTATGAGCAGTTCTTC.

In this sample, this clonotype turned up a few times. The V and J genes are TRBV12-3 or TRBV12-4 and TRBJ2-5; D is perhaps TRBD2 (6 bases). The CDR3 consists of 17 residues. V was trimmed by 2 bases and J by 5 bases, leaving 21 bases between them. CDR3 loop: CASSLTAGSGGWETQYF. The DNA for the CDR3 is TGTGCCAGCAGTTTAACGGCAGGTAGCGGCGGGTGGGAGACCCAGTACTTC.

The chain has TRBV20-1 and TRBJ1-3; TRBD1 matches at 10 bases. The junction had 6 bases not matched to a gene; V was cut back by 7 bases and J by 0 bases. The CDR3 has 15 amino acids. Germline CDR1 is DFQATT and CDR2 is SNEGSKA (reference sequence). Here the CDR3 DNA reads TGCAGTGTCCCGGGACAGGGGATCTCTGGAAACACCATATATTTT. It yields the protein CSVPGQGISGNTIYF.

This sequence joins TRBV10-3 and TRBJ2-3; D is perhaps TRBD1 or TRBD2 (5 bases each). CDR1 and CDR2 from the germline V gene are ENHRY and SYGVKD. The CDR3 runs 12 residues. With 11 bases removed from V and 5 bases from J, the gap between germline ends came to 14 bases. The CDR3 nucleotides are TGTGCCGCCGGAGGCAGGGTAGATACGCAGTATTTT. It codes for CAAGGRVDTQYF.

The chain links TRBV4-2 to TRBJ1-1; 9 positions agree with TRBD1. The CDR3 is made up of 14 amino acids. Germline trimming cut 1 base from V and 5 bases from J; bases unmatched to any gene: 2. Germline V lookup: CDR1 LGHNA, CDR2 YNFKEQ. The CDR3 reads CASSQGTGETEAFF. The CDR3 DNA reads as TGTGCCAGCAGCCAAGGGACAGGGGAGACTGAAGCTTTCTTT.

As regards this clonotype: Its ends do not fully match the called genes, so a read error is possible. The chain joins TRBV6-5 to TRBJ2-7; no clear D gene. The germline V gene encodes CDR1 MNHEY and CDR2 SVGAGI. This CDR3 comprises 14 residues. The CDR3 coding sequence is TGTGCCAGCAGTTACCGATGGACCTCCAACGAGCAGTACTTC. Translating gives CASSYRWTSNEQYF.

This chain joins TRBV27 and TRBJ2-1; 8 nucleotides align to TRBD1. Germline V gene sequence: CDR1 MNHEY, CDR2 SMNVEV (reference sequence). The CDR3 is 14 amino acids. Unmatched junction bases numbered 5, after V lost 1 base and J lost 9 bases. CDR3: CASSLYGRGREQFF. CDR3 sequence (DNA): TGTGCCAGCAGTTTATACGGCAGGGGGCGTGAGCAGTTCTTC.

With respect to this clonotype: One end of the junction is discordant with germline, which a read error may explain. The rearrangement joins TRBV12-3 or TRBV12-4 to TRBJ2-1; D may be TRBD2 (6 bases). This CDR3 spans 13 amino acids. The CDR3 bases are TGTACCAGCACTCGGGACGGGGGCAATGAGCAGTTCTTC. It encodes CTSTRDGGNEQFF.

This clonotype has just a few counts. This sequence joins TRBV6-5 and TRBJ2-1; no clear D gene. CDR1 MNHEY and CDR2 SVGAGI come from the germline V gene. Trimming stripped 2 bases from V and 6 bases from J, with 5 bases between. The CDR3 runs to 12 residues. CDR3 sequence (DNA): TGTGCCAGCAGTTACGGAGTCAATGAGCAGTTCTTC. Protein sequence: CASSYGVNEQFF.

This clonotype has just a few counts. V is TRBV11-2 and J is TRBJ2-3; 13 bases align to TRBD2. There are 15 residues in the CDR3. Per germline, CDR1 SGHAT and CDR2 FQNNGV. The V and J ends lost 4 bases and 7 bases, in that order; junction bases with no gene match: 5. The CDR3 DNA is TGTGCCAGCAGCTCGAGACTAGCGGGGGGATATACGCAGTATTTT. It yields the protein CASSSRLAGGYTQYF.

V is TRBV19 and J is TRBJ2-1; 14 nucleotides align to TRBD2. The CDR3 loop spans 15 amino acids. The germline V gene has CDR1 LNHDA and CDR2 SQIVND (reference sequence). V was pared by 4 bases and J by 9 bases, with 5 bases of the junction left unmatched. CDR3 DNA sequence: TGTGCCAGTAGTACAGGGACTAGCGGGAGTAGTGAGCAGTTCTTC. Encoded protein: CASSTGTSGSSEQFF.

This clonotype was observed a few times. The chain joins TRBV4-1 to TRBJ2-7; D is uncertain. The CDR3 is made up of 14 amino acids. Trimming took off 0 bases at V and 5 bases at J, with 11 bases between the two ends. Per germline, CDR1 MGHRA and CDR2 YSYEKL. CDR3 region: CASSQDLRRNEQYV. DNA of the CDR3: TGCGCCAGCAGCCAAGATCTTAGGCGGAACGAGCAGTACGTC.

CDR3 coding DNA: TGTGCCAGCAGCCCCGGCCGGGAGGGTTATGAGACCCAGTACTTC. Amino acid sequence: CASSPGREGYETQYF. The gene calls are TRBV11-2 and TRBJ2-5; 8 nucleotides line up with TRBD2. V trimming: 5 bases; J trimming: 5 bases; junction bases outside the gene matches: 10. The CDR3 contains 15 residues. Germline V gene sequence: CDR1 SGHAT, CDR2 FQNNGV.

V is TRBV11-3 and J is TRBJ2-3; TRBD2 aligns across 7 bases. Germline V gene lookup returns CDR1 SGHNT and CDR2 YENEEA. Trimming took 2 bases from V and 2 from J; bases not matched to a gene: 10. CDR3 length: 17 residues. CDR3 region: CASSLISWEGFTDTQYF. The CDR3 DNA follows: TGTGCCAGCAGCTTAATATCGTGGGAGGGCTTCACAGATACGCAGTATTTT.

The rearrangement uses TRBV29-1 and TRBJ2-7; 8 bases fit TRBD2. The CDR3 loop spans 13 amino acids. CDR1 and CDR2 from the germline V gene are SQVTM and ANQGSEA. Losses at the gene ends were 7 bases for V and 2 bases for J; bases not matched to a gene: 7. The CDR3 loop is CSGTSGGTYEQYF. CDR3 coding DNA: TGCAGCGGGACCTCGGGGGGGACCTACGAGCAGTACTTC.

There are a few counts of this clonotype. V gene TRBV28 combines with J gene TRBJ2-1; 10 bases are a match to TRBD2. The germline CDR1 and CDR2 sequences are MDHEN and SYDVKM. V shed 2 bases and J 4 bases; nucleotides not matched to a gene: 8. The CDR3 sequence is 17 residues long. The chain's CDR3 is CASSLRPTSGRYNEQFF. The CDR3 nucleotides read TGTGCCAGCAGTTTACGCCCGACTAGCGGGCGTTACAATGAGCAGTTCTTC. Based on the CDR3 plus reference TRBV28 and TRBJ2-1, the full variable domain is DVKVTQSSRYLVKRTGEKVFLECVQDMDHENMFWYRQDPGLGLRLIYFSYDVKMKEKGDIPEGYSVSREKKERFSLILESASTNQTSMYLCASSLRPTSGRYNEQFFGPGTRLTVL.

This clonotype was counted between two and nine times. The genes are TRBV6-5 and TRBJ2-3; weak D call: TRBD1 (6 bases). The CDR3 runs 11 residues. Trimming took 0 bases from V and 11 from J, leaving 6 bases between them. Germline loops: CDR1 MNHEY, CDR2 SVGAGI. The CDR3 is CASSYSGQQYF. CDR3 DNA: TGTGCCAGCAGTTACTCGGGACAGCAGTATTTT.

V and J are TRBV2 and TRBJ2-1; D not certain. The germline V gene has CDR1 SNHLY and CDR2 FYNNEI. This CDR3 has 11 amino acids. V dropped 5 bases and J dropped 8 bases, with 7 bases sitting between them. This CDR3 reads CASSSRYEQFF. CDR3 DNA sequence: TGTGCCAGCAGTAGCCGCTATGAGCAGTTCTTC.

This chain connects TRBV5-1 to TRBJ2-3, with D unclear. The ends were cut back, 4 bases at V and 0 bases at J, with 18 bases in the middle. The germline gives CDR1 SGHRS, CDR2 YFSETQ. This CDR3 contains 17 residues. The CDR3 coding sequence is TGCGCCAGCAGCAGCTCCCGTGGAGCGCCTAGCACAGATACGCAGTATTTT. Translated, it gives CASSSSRGAPSTDTQYF.

The genes are TRBV12-3 or TRBV12-4 and TRBJ2-1; D not certain. The CDR3 extends over 15 amino acids. V dropped 1 base and J dropped 2 bases, with 9 bases sitting between them. This CDR3 reads CASSLGREAYNEQFF. The CDR3 DNA follows: TGTGCCAGCAGTTTAGGGAGAGAGGCCTACAATGAGCAGTTCTTC.